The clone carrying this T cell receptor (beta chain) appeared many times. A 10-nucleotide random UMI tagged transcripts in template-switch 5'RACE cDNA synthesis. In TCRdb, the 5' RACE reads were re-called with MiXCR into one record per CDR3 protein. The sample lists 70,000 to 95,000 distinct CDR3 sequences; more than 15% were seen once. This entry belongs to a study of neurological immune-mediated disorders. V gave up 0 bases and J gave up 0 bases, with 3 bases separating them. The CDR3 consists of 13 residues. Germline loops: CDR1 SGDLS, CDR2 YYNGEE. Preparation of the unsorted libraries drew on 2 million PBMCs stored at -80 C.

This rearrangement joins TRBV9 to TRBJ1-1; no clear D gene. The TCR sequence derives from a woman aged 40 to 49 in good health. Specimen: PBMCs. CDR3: CASSVALNTEAFF. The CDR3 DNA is TGTGCCAGCAGCGTAGCCTTGAACACTGAAGCTTTCTTT.